The sequence of this TCR beta chain was determined in a study of beta chain features in type 1 diabetes. Points from the study as a whole: Among type 1 diabetes patients, VDJ junctions had fewer insertions and more deletions. Significant though moderate, a shortening of TCRB CDR3s appeared in all four CD4+ subsets of Type 1 diabetes patients. No resolution was reached here on whether HLA type influences TCRB rearrangement.

This CDR3 is built from 15 residues. The V gene's germline CDR1 is GTSNPN and CDR2 SVGIG (reference sequence). Deletions cut 1 base from V and 1 base from J, with 13 bases between. Turning to this clone: The antigen is not known.

Isolated RNA was reverse transcribed in full, so expressed TCRB transcripts were sequenced. Produced via immunoSEQ multiplex PCR; TCRdb's table is partial and in-frame only. The sample includes 200,000 to 300,000 clones, approximately 14% of them seen just once. By way of CD45RO/CCR7/CD25/CD127/CD95/CD27, the CD4+ regulatory, stem cell-like memory, central memory and naive cells were sorted. Purities over 95% were achieved in all sorted populations. The specimen was naive CD4+ T cells from blood. This sequence originates from a man younger than 45 with type 1 diabetes. The chain employs TRBV30 and TRBJ1-1, with a weak D call TRBD1 (5 bases). The CDR3 reads CAWSDLGGTNTEAFF. The CDR3, as DNA: TGTGCCTGGAGTGACCTGGGAGGGACGAACACTGAAGCTTTCTTT.